The 19 T cell receptor beta chains below all came from one sample that was sequenced in a study of technical replicates of blood from a handful of donors. Generated by immunoSEQ multiplex PCR, the TCRdb table keeps only in-frame clones and is missing some. The sample lists 50,000 to 80,000 clones, roughly 90% occurring once. Sequenced material: PBMCs. These receptors were obtained from a human donor in good health. Some clones in this sample may be carry-over from other donors' samples.

For this clone: The sample contains more than one DNA sequence encoding this CDR3. The chain has TRBV29-1 and TRBJ2-7; D might be TRBD2 (5 bases). Trimming took 7 bases from V and 3 from J, leaving 13 bases between them. Germline-derived CDR1 and CDR2 are SQVTM and ANQGSEA. The CDR3 is 12 residues long. This CDR3 is CSAGSEIYEQYF. CDR3 bases: TGCAGCGCTGGGAGCGAGATCTACGAGCAGTACTTC.

The DNA of the CDR3 is TGTGCCAGCAGTTACTCGACTCACTATGGCTACACCTTC. Translated, it gives CASSYSTHYGYTF. The V and J genes are TRBV6-5 and TRBJ1-2, with D unresolved. CDR1 is MNHEY, CDR2 SVGAGI, per germline. Trimming pared 0 bases from V and 3 bases from J, leaving 5 bases between. The CDR3 spans 13 residues.

This clone came up once. The rearrangement joins TRBV5-1 to TRBJ2-1; 15 bases are a match to TRBD2. CDR1 and CDR2 (germline): SGHRS, YFSETQ. Trimming at V came to 1 base and at J to 2 bases, leaving 7 bases not matched to a gene. The CDR3 runs to 19 residues. The chain's CDR3 is CASSLRTSGGASPYNEQFF. The CDR3 region has the DNA TGCGCCAGCAGCTTGAGGACTAGCGGGGGGGCGAGCCCCTACAATGAGCAGTTCTTC. Full variable domain (remainder filled in from reference TRBV5-1 and TRBJ2-1): KAGVTQTPRYLIKTRGQQVTLSCSPISGHRSVSWYQQTPGQGLQFLFEYFSETQRNKGNFPGRFSGRQFSNSRSEMNVSTLELGDSALYLCASSLRTSGGASPYNEQFFGPGTRLTVL.

Here the CDR3 DNA reads TGTGCCAGCAGTCCATGGACAGGGGGGGATGAGCAGTTCTTC. This codes for CASSPWTGGDEQFF. V usage is TRBV2 and J usage is TRBJ2-1, with 10 nucleotides matching TRBD1. The CDR3 sequence is 14 residues long. V was pared by 5 bases and J by 8 bases, with 6 bases of the junction left unmatched. Germline V CDR1 and CDR2: SNHLY, FYNNEI.

This clone appeared once. J is TRBJ2-7 and V is TRBV13, with TRBD1 identical over 10 bases. Unmatched junction bases numbered 7, after V lost 4 bases and J lost 4 bases. The germline gives CDR1 PRHDT, CDR2 FYEKMQ (reference sequence). The CDR3 is 15 residues long. As DNA, the CDR3 is TGTGCCAGCAGCTCAACCGGGACAGGGGCATACGAGCAGTACTTC. It yields the protein CASSSTGTGAYEQYF.

The chain employs TRBV5-1 and TRBJ2-7; the match to TRBD1 covers 11 bases. The CDR3 consists of 14 residues. Per germline, CDR1 SGHRS and CDR2 YFSETQ. V trimming: 4 bases; J trimming: 7 bases; junction bases outside the gene matches: 7. CDR3 sequence reads: CASSRDRGGSEQYF. Here the CDR3 DNA reads TGCGCCAGCAGCAGGGACAGGGGGGGTTCGGAGCAGTACTTC.

The chain links TRBV13 to TRBJ2-7; 8 bases match TRBD1. The CDR3 is 15 amino acids. Germline loops: CDR1 PRHDT, CDR2 FYEKMQ (reference sequence). V gave up 5 bases and J gave up 0 bases; unmatched junction bases: 6. The CDR3 reads CASSQDRASSYEQYF. CDR3 coding DNA: TGTGCCAGCAGCCAGGACAGGGCGAGCTCCTACGAGCAGTACTTC.

CDR3 sequence: CASSFGRQGSTDTQYF. CDR3 bases: TGTGCCAGCAGCTTCGGGAGACAGGGTAGCACAGATACGCAGTATTTT. The chain employs TRBV7-9 and TRBJ2-3; possible D gene TRBD1, 7 bases. This CDR3 is 16 amino acids long. V lost 3 bases, J lost 0 bases, and 13 bases lay in between. Germline V gives CDR1 SEHNR, CDR2 FQNEAQ (reference sequence).

This chain joins TRBV7-2 and TRBJ1-1; tentatively, D is TRBD1 (5 bases). This CDR3 is 15 amino acids long. CDR1 and CDR2 from the germline V gene are SGHTA and FQGNSA. V was trimmed by 2 bases and J by 5 bases, leaving 15 bases between them. The CDR3 DNA reads as TGTGCCAGCAGCTTATGGATCAGGGAAGGGACTGAAGCTTTCTTT. Translation gives CASSLWIREGTEAFF.

This chain links TRBV7-9 with TRBJ2-7, with 8 positions matching TRBD2. Germline V gene sequence: CDR1 SEHNR, CDR2 FQNEAQ (reference sequence). The V and J ends lost 6 bases and 5 bases, in that order; junction bases with no gene match: 15. This CDR3 has 16 amino acids. CDR3 protein: CASRPDRGGFRNEQYF. The CDR3 DNA follows: TGTGCCAGCAGGCCCGACCGGGGGGGATTCAGAAACGAGCAGTACTTC.

As DNA, the CDR3 is TGTGCCAGCAGTTCGGGGGGACAGGGGGGCAATGAGCAGTTCTTC. It is translated as CASSSGGQGGNEQFF. V and J are TRBV6-5 and TRBJ2-1; 11 positions agree with TRBD1. The CDR3 spans 15 residues. Germline CDR1 MNHEY, CDR2 SVGAGI. With 4 bases clipped from V and 6 bases from J, the junction kept 5 bases outside the gene matches.

This clone was counted once. The V gene is TRBV5-6, the J gene TRBJ1-2; 12 positions agree with TRBD1. With V trimmed by 0 bases and J by 7 bases, 4 bases remained unmatched. The CDR3 sequence is 15 residues long. Germline V gives CDR1 SGHDT, CDR2 YYEEEE. The CDR3, as DNA: TGTGCCAGCAGCTTGGGGGGACAGGGGGCGAGTGGCTACACCTTC. Translating it yields CASSLGGQGASGYTF.

The chain uses TRBV7-2 and TRBJ1-2; TRBD1 matches 7 bases. CDR3 length: 13 amino acids. V lost 5 bases and J lost 6; bases outside the gene matches: 6. Germline loops: CDR1 SGHTA, CDR2 FQGNSA. The CDR3, as DNA: TGTGCCAGCAGCCCACCAGGGGGGCATGGCTACACCTTC. Translated, it gives CASSPPGGHGYTF.

This sequence joins TRBV5-1 and TRBJ2-2; TRBD1 matches at 11 bases. This CDR3 has 18 amino acids. The germline V gene encodes CDR1 SGHRS and CDR2 YFSETQ. V shed 2 bases and J 3 bases; nucleotides not matched to a gene: 9. CDR3 nucleotide sequence: TGCGCCAGCAGCTTTCACGTTGGACAGGGGGCTGACACCGGGGAGCTGTTTTTT. Translation gives CASSFHVGQGADTGELFF.

This rearrangement joins TRBV5-4 to TRBJ2-7; the D gene is possibly TRBD2 (6 bases). The V gene's germline CDR1 is SGHNT and CDR2 YYREEE (reference sequence). This CDR3 is 14 amino acids long. Trimming stripped 4 bases from V and 2 bases from J, with 13 bases between. CDR3 coding DNA: TGTGCCAGCAGCCAACCGACTAGAACCTACGAGCAGTACTTC. Protein product: CASSQPTRTYEQYF.

The chain combines TRBV29-1 with TRBJ1-2, with D uncertain. There are 10 residues in the CDR3. The germline V and J ends were trimmed by 3 bases and 7 bases, with 6 bases remaining between them. Germline values: CDR1 SQVTM, CDR2 ANQGSEA. CDR3 nucleotides: TGCAGCGTTGACCAGTTTGGCTACACCTTC. It translates to CSVDQFGYTF.

The chain joins TRBV11-2 to TRBJ1-3; 9 bases align to TRBD1. The germline V gene encodes CDR1 SGHAT and CDR2 FQNNGV. This CDR3 comprises 19 residues. V lost 4 bases and J lost 3; bases outside the gene matches: 16. The CDR3 DNA reads as TGTGCCAGCAGCTCGCTTGGATCCGGGACAGGGATGATTGGAAACACCATATATTTT. Protein sequence: CASSSLGSGTGMIGNTIYF.

The CDR3 DNA reads TGTGCCAGCAGCCAAGAATCAAACAGCTACGAGCAGTACTTC. This translates into CASSQESNSYEQYF. V and J are TRBV4-2 and TRBJ2-7; unclear D gene. There are 14 residues in the CDR3. Germline loops: CDR1 LGHNA, CDR2 YNFKEQ. Trimming removed 0 bases from V and 3 bases from J, with 9 bases in between.

The chain carries TRBV11-1 and TRBJ2-3; 8 nucleotides align to TRBD2. The CDR3 length is 15 residues. Germline CDR1 and CDR2: SGHAT and FQDESV (reference sequence). V shed 3 bases and J 0 bases; nucleotides not matched to a gene: 2. DNA of the CDR3: TGTGCCAGCAGCTTCGCTAGCGGGAGCACAGATACGCAGTATTTT. Its translation is CASSFASGSTDTQYF.